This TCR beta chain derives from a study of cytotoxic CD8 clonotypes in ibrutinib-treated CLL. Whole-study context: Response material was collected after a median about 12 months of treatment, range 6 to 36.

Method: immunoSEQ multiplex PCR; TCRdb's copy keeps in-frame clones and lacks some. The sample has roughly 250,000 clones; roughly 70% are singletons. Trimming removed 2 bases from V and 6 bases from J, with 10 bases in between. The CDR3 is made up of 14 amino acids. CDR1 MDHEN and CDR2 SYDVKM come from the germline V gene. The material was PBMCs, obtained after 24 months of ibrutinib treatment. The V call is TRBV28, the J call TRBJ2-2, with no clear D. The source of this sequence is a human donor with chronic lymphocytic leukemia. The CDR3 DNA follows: TGTGCCAGCAGTTTAGAGGCAGTTGCCGGGGAGCTGTTTTTT. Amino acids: CASSLEAVAGELFF. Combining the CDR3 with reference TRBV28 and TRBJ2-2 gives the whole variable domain DVKVTQSSRYLVKRTGEKVFLECVQDMDHENMFWYRQDPGLGLRLIYFSYDVKMKEKGDIPEGYSVSREKKERFSLILESASTNQTSMYLCASSLEAVAGELFFGEGSRLTVL.